Below are 27 T cell receptor beta chains sequenced from a single sample in a study of response to subunit inactivated influenza vaccine. TCRdb re-derived calls from the RT-PCR reads in MiXCR, one entry per CDR3 protein. The data show 750,000 to 850,000 distinct CDR3 sequences, roughly 20% seen once. Source: PBMCs from blood, taken 5 days after vaccination. Receptor source: a man aged 50 to 59 who received an inactivated influenza vaccine.

Remarks on this clonotype: Germline is not matched at one junction end, which may reflect a read error. The rearrangement uses TRBV5-1 and TRBJ2-1; D is uncertain. CDR1 and CDR2 (germline): SGHRS, YFSETQ. The CDR3 contains 13 residues. The CDR3 region is CASSLASPHEQLF. The CDR3 DNA is TGCGCCAGTAGCTTGGCCTCGCCGCATGAGCAGCTCTTC.

This chain connects TRBV20-1 to TRBJ2-3; the D is unclear. The CDR3 runs to 11 residues. V lost 5 bases and J lost 2, with 5 bases in between. The germline CDR1 and CDR2 sequences are DFQATT and SNEGSKA (reference sequence). The CDR3 bases are TGCAGTGCTTCCACCACAGATACGCAGTATTTT. Its protein is CSASTTDTQYF.

The chain is built from TRBV12-3 or TRBV12-4 and TRBJ2-3; D is perhaps TRBD2 (7 bases). This CDR3 comprises 16 residues. Trimming removed 3 bases from V and 0 bases from J, with 13 bases in between. DNA for the CDR3: TGTGCCAGCAGTTTTATTGGCGGGGGCAGCACAGATACGCAGTATTTT. Translating gives CASSFIGGGSTDTQYF.

V usage is TRBV27 and J usage is TRBJ1-4; D is uncertain. Trimming took 0 bases from V and 1 from J, leaving 9 bases between them. Looked up from germline, CDR1 is MNHEY and CDR2 is SMNVEV (reference sequence). The length of the CDR3 is 16 residues. CDR3: CASSLSVGRTNEKLFF. DNA for the CDR3: TGTGCCAGCAGTTTATCGGTTGGGAGAACTAATGAAAAACTGTTTTTT.

This clonotype was found a few times. V is TRBV7-3 and J is TRBJ2-2; the D gene is possibly TRBD2 (6 bases). There are 15 residues in the CDR3. The V end was cut by 5 bases, the J end by 1 base, with 11 bases between. Germline V gives CDR1 SGHTA, CDR2 FQGTGA. The CDR3 DNA reads TGTGCCAGCAGCCCGGAGGGAGGGAACACCGGGGAGCTGTTTTTT. Its translation is CASSPEGGNTGELFF.

This clonotype was seen a handful of times. The chain joins TRBV19 to TRBJ2-3; 11 bases fit TRBD1. Germline assignment: CDR1 LNHDA and CDR2 SQIVND (reference sequence). V lost 6 bases to trimming and J lost 3 bases; unmatched junction nucleotides: 2. The CDR3 is 14 residues long. The CDR3, as DNA: TGTGCCAGTAGGGACAGGGGGCGGACAGATACGCAGTATTTT. Amino acids: CASRDRGRTDTQYF.

The chain couples TRBV14 to TRBJ1-1, with D possibly being TRBD1 (5 bases). The V gene lost 2 bases and the J gene lost 4 bases, with 8 bases spanning the gap. The CDR3 runs to 13 residues. Looked up from germline, CDR1 is SGHDN and CDR2 is FVKESK. The CDR3 DNA reads as TGTGCCAGCAGCCAACAGGGCTTCACTGAAGCTTTCTTT. As protein: CASSQQGFTEAFF.

There are a few counts of this clonotype. This chain links TRBV20-1 with TRBJ1-5; D possibly corresponds to TRBD1 (5 bases). The CDR3 consists of 15 residues. V lost 4 bases, J lost 2 bases, and 15 bases lay in between. Germline V gene sequence: CDR1 DFQATT, CDR2 SNEGSKA (reference sequence). The CDR3 loop is CSATEGRVRNQPQHF. As DNA, the CDR3 is TGCAGTGCTACCGAGGGCAGGGTGCGCAATCAGCCCCAGCATTTT.

This chain links TRBV7-9 with TRBJ2-5, with D possibly TRBD2 on 5 matching bases. Trimming shortened V by 5 bases and J by 5 bases, and 12 bases separated the two germline ends. The CDR3 consists of 13 residues. CDR1 and CDR2 (germline): SEHNR, FQNEAQ (reference sequence). The CDR3 nucleotides are TGTGCCAGCAGCCCCGGGATAGCGGAGACCCAGTACTTC. It yields the protein CASSPGIAETQYF.

The chain uses TRBV6-2 or TRBV6-3 and TRBJ2-7, with D unclear. The CDR3 is 15 residues long. The V end was cut by 4 bases, the J end by 7 bases, with 20 bases between. Germline V gives CDR1 MNHEY, CDR2 SVGEGT. The CDR3 is CASSSTITAYVEQYF. In nucleotides, the CDR3 is TGTGCCAGCAGTTCCACTATAACCGCCTATGTGGAGCAGTACTTC.

This clonotype has a handful of counts. The rearrangement joins TRBV19 to TRBJ2-1, with 7 positions matching TRBD1. Trimming removed 5 bases from V and 10 bases from J; junction bases left unmatched: 11. From germline, CDR1 is LNHDA and CDR2 SQIVND (reference sequence). The CDR3 sequence is 14 residues long. The DNA of the CDR3 is TGTGCCAGTAGTGTGGACAGGCCTTCAGGCGAGCAGTTCTTC. This codes for CASSVDRPSGEQFF.

The chain links TRBV4-1 to TRBJ2-7, with TRBD1 identical over 7 bases. J gave up 4 bases and V 1 base, and 16 bases lay outside the gene matches. Germline CDR1 and CDR2: MGHRA and YSYEKL. The CDR3 has 18 residues. CDR3 loop: CASSQVVTGAPTHYEQYF. CDR3 in DNA: TGCGCCAGCAGCCAAGTTGTAACAGGGGCCCCCACACATTACGAGCAGTACTTC.

In DNA, the CDR3 is TGTGCCAGCAGTGAAGGACCAGGGGGCGCGTGGGGCTACACCTTC. Residues: CASSEGPGGAWGYTF. V is TRBV6-1 and J is TRBJ1-2, with 8 bases identical to TRBD1. Germline lookup yields CDR1 MNHNS and CDR2 SASEGT. V lost 1 base and J lost 8; bases outside the gene matches: 9. The CDR3 length is 15 residues.

This clonotype was recorded a few times. The chain combines TRBV4-2 with TRBJ2-2, with D possibly TRBD2 on 6 matching bases. This CDR3 contains 15 residues. The V end lost 0 bases, the J end lost 8 bases, and 13 bases lay between the germline ends. Per the germline V gene, CDR1 is LGHNA and CDR2 is YNFKEQ. CDR3 region: CASSQDWRGTGELFF. The CDR3 coding sequence is TGTGCCAGCAGCCAAGATTGGAGGGGAACTGGGGAGCTGTTTTTT.

V usage is TRBV24-1 and J usage is TRBJ2-1, with no clear D. Between the trimmed V and J ends, which lost 2 bases and 7 bases, there was a span of 8 bases. The CDR3 contains 13 residues. The germline V gene encodes CDR1 KGHDR and CDR2 SFDVKD. CDR3: CATSDWPRNEQFF. The CDR3 nucleotides read TGTGCCACCAGTGATTGGCCAAGAAATGAGCAGTTCTTC.

The chain is built from TRBV11-1 and TRBJ2-1, with D unclear. Trimming removed 4 bases at V and 3 bases at J, with 10 bases between. CDR1 and CDR2 from the germline V gene are SGHAT and FQDESV (reference sequence). This CDR3 has 14 amino acids. The CDR3 is CASSSDLGYNEQFF. CDR3 nucleotide sequence: TGTGCCAGCAGCTCCGACCTGGGCTACAATGAGCAGTTCTTC. Full variable domain (missing parts from reference TRBV11-1 and TRBJ2-1): EAEVAQSPRYKITEKSQAVAFWCDPISGHATLYWYRQILGQGPELLVQFQDESVVDDSQLPKDRFSAERLKGVDSTLKIQPAELGDSAMYLCASSSDLGYNEQFFGPGTRLTVL.

This clonotype was picked up a small number of times. This rearrangement joins TRBV6-1 to TRBJ1-5; D is ambiguous. The germline V gene has CDR1 MNHNS and CDR2 SASEGT. The CDR3 covers 17 residues. V was shortened by 0 bases and J by 0 bases, with 12 bases between the two germline ends. CDR3 sequence: CASSEALTASSNQPQHF. In DNA form, the CDR3 reads TGTGCCAGCAGTGAAGCTCTAACGGCAAGTAGCAATCAGCCCCAGCATTTT.

The chain is built from TRBV5-1 and TRBJ2-5; TRBD1 matches at 7 bases. CDR3 size: 14 residues. V lost 0 bases, J lost 5 bases, and 4 bases stayed unmatched. Germline CDR1 and CDR2: SGHRS and YFSETQ. The CDR3 loop is CASSLVPRGETQYF. Here the CDR3 DNA reads TGCGCCAGCAGCTTGGTGCCCAGGGGGGAGACCCAGTACTTC.

CDR3: CASSLHTGSTNEKLFF. CDR3 DNA sequence: TGTGCCAGCAGCTTACACACAGGGTCAACTAATGAAAAACTGTTTTTT. The chain carries TRBV7-8 and TRBJ1-4; D is perhaps TRBD1 (6 bases). CDR3 length: 16 residues. CDR1 is SGHVS and CDR2 is FQNEAQ in the germline V gene. The germline V and J ends were trimmed by 2 bases and 0 bases, with 10 bases remaining between them.

The rearrangement links TRBV16 to TRBJ2-5, with D tentatively TRBD1 (6 bases). CDR3 length equals 15 residues. Germline CDR1 is KGHSY and CDR2 is FQNENV. The V end was cut by 0 bases, the J end by 3 bases, with 11 bases between. The chain's CDR3 is CASSQSGQGKETQYF. CDR3 coding DNA: TGTGCCAGCAGCCAATCGGGGCAGGGGAAAGAGACCCAGTACTTC.

The rearrangement links TRBV28 to TRBJ2-5; 8 positions agree with TRBD2. CDR1 is MDHEN, CDR2 SYDVKM, per germline. The V segment lost 5 bases and the J segment 2 bases; nucleotides outside the gene matches: 13. This CDR3 comprises 17 residues. In DNA, the CDR3 is TGTGCCAGCAGTCCACCCACGTCAGCGGGAGTTCAAGAGACCCAGTACTTC. Translating it yields CASSPPTSAGVQETQYF.

This clonotype was recorded many times. The rearrangement links TRBV29-1 to TRBJ2-5, with TRBD1 matching over 7 bases. Germline-derived CDR1 and CDR2 are SQVTM and ANQGSEA. Trimming cost V 4 bases and J 4 bases; bases outside gene matches: 15. This CDR3 has 16 residues. The CDR3 here is CSVGGIGQVGGETQYF. CDR3 nucleotide sequence: TGCAGCGTTGGCGGAATCGGACAGGTCGGAGGAGAGACCCAGTACTTC. Full variable domain (missing parts from reference TRBV29-1 and TRBJ2-5): SAVISQKPSRDICQRGTSLTIQCQVDSQVTMMFWYRQQPGQSLTLIATANQGSEATYESGFVIDKFPISRPNLTFSTLTVSNMSPEDSSIYLCSVGGIGQVGGETQYFGPGTRLLVL.

This clonotype has just a few counts. The chain employs TRBV29-1 and TRBJ2-2; D is unresolved. This CDR3 has 11 residues. Trimming cost V 7 bases and J 3 bases, with 6 bases left between them. Germline CDR1 reads SQVTM; CDR2 reads ANQGSEA. The CDR3 region has the DNA TGCAGCGCCGGGTACACCGGGGAGCTGTTTTTT. It translates to CSAGYTGELFF.

The V call is TRBV7-2, the J call TRBJ2-5; 7 bases are shared with TRBD2. V trimming: 3 bases; J trimming: 4 bases; junction bases outside the gene matches: 8. Germline-derived CDR1 and CDR2 are SGHTA and FQGNSA. The CDR3 has 15 amino acids. CDR3 nucleotides: TGTGCCAGCAGCTTTGGGGGGGGACGCGGAGAGACCCAGTACTTC. Amino acids: CASSFGGGRGETQYF.

This chain joins TRBV4-1 and TRBJ2-7; a weak D match, TRBD1 (6 bases). The V end was cut by 3 bases, the J end by 4 bases, with 10 bases between. This CDR3 is built from 13 residues. CDR1 is MGHRA, CDR2 YSYEKL, per germline. In DNA, the CDR3 is TGCGCCAGCAGCCAGTTCCAGGGGTACGAGCAGTACTTC. It translates to CASSQFQGYEQYF.

The chain uses TRBV27 and TRBJ2-7; a possible D gene is TRBD2 (6 bases). The V gene lost 6 bases and the J gene lost 3 bases, with 21 bases spanning the gap. CDR1 and CDR2 from the germline V gene are MNHEY and SMNVEV (reference sequence). The CDR3 totals 16 residues. The CDR3 DNA follows: TGTGCCAGCAGCCCCTCCGCCGGGACTGTACACTACGAGCAGTACTTC. Protein sequence: CASSPSAGTVHYEQYF.

This clonotype was observed a handful of times. The chain carries TRBV7-2 and TRBJ1-4, with D uncertain. The CDR3 is 14 residues long. Trimming pared 3 bases from V and 6 bases from J, leaving 11 bases between. The germline CDR1 and CDR2 sequences are SGHTA and FQGNSA. This CDR3 reads CASSFGSGHEKLFF. Here the CDR3 DNA reads TGTGCCAGCAGCTTTGGGTCTGGCCATGAAAAACTGTTTTTT. Using reference TRBV7-2 and TRBJ1-4 for the parts outside the CDR3, the full variable domain is GAGVSQSPSNKVTEKGKDVELRCDPISGHTALYWYRQSLGQGLEFLIYFQGNSAPDKSGLPSDRFSAERTGGSVSTLTIQRTQQEDSAVYLCASSFGSGHEKLFFGSGTQLSVL.